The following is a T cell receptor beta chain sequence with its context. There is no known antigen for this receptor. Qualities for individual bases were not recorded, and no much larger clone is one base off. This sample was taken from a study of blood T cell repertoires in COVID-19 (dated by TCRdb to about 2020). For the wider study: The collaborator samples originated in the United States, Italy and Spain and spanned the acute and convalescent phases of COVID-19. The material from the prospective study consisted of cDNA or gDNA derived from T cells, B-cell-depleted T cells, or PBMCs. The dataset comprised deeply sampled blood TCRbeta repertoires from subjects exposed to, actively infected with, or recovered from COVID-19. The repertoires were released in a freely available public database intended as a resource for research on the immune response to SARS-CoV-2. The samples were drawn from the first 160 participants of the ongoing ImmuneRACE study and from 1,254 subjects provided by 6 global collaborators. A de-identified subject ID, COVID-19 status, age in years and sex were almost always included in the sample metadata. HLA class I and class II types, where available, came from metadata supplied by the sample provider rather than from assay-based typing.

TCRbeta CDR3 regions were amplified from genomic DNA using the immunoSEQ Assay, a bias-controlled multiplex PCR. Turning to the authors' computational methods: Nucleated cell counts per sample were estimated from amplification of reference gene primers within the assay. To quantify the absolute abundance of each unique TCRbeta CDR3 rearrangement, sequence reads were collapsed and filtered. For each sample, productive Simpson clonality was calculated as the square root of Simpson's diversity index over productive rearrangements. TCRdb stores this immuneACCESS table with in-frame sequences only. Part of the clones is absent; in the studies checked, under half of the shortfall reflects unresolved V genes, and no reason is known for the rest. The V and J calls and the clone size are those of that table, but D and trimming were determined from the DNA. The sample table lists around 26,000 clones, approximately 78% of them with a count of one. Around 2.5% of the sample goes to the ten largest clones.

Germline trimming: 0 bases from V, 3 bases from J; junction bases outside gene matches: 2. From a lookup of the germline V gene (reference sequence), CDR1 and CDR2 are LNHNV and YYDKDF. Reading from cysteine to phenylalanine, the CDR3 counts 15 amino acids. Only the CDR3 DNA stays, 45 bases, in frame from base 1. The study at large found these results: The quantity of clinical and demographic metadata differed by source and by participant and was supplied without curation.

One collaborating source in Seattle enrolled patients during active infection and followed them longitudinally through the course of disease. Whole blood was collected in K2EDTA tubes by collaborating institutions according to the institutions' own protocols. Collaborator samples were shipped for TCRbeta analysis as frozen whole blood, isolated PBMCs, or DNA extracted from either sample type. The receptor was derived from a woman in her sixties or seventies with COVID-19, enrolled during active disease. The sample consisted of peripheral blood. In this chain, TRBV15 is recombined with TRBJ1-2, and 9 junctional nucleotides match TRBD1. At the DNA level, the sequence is TGTGCCACCAGCAGAGAGGGGGACAGGGACTATGGCTACACCTTC. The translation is CATSREGDRDYGYTF. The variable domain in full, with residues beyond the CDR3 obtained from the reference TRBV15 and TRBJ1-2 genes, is DAMVIQNPRYQVTQFGKPVTLSCSQTLNHNVMYWYQQKSSQAPKLLFHYYDKDFNNEADTPDNFQSRRPNTSFCFLDIRSPGLGDTAMYLCATSREGDRDYGYTFGSGTRLTVV.